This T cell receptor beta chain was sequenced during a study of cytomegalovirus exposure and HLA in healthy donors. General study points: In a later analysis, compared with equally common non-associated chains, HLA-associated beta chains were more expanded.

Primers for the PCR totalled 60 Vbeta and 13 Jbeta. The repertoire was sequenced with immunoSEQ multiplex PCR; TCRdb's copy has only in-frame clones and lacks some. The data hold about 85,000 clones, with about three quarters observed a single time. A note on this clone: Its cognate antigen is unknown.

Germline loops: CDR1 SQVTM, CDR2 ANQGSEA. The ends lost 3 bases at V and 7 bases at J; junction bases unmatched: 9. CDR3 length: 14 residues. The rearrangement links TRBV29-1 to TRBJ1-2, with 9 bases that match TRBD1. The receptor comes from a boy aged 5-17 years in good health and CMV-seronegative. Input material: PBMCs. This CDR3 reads CSVDGPGQGPGYTF. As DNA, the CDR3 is TGCAGCGTTGATGGGCCGGGACAGGGACCTGGCTACACCTTC.